This T cell receptor beta chain came from a study of low-dose radiotherapy and immunotherapy resistance in tumors (dated by TCRdb to the early 2020s). The study in broad terms: In Cohort 1, 0.5 Gy per fraction was delivered every 2 weeks, and a total PTV dose of 6.5 Gy was prescribed. Cohort 2 received 1 Gy per fraction every two weeks, with a total of 13 Gy over 26 weeks. Patients were given nivolumab as a 240 mg flat dose every two weeks and ipilimumab at 1 mg/kg every six weeks, with both drugs delivered intravenously. Cyclophosphamide 200 mg/m2 was given intravenously every two weeks, one day before each radiation and immunotherapy administration. Starting on cycle 1 day 1, patients took 300 mg of aspirin by mouth once daily for four cycles. Trial participants were not randomized into treatment groups. Eight patients were included in the translational analysis: three from the first dose cohort and the first five from the second dose cohort.

The sample was run on an Illumina HiSeq 2500. Superscript III and a set of TRAV- and TRBV-specific primers were used to synthesize first-strand cDNA, so that both TCRalpha and TCRbeta chains were covered. An approximately 20-cycle PCR with Phusion amplified the TCRs, pairing a constant-region primer with the adapter that was attached to the V primers. Amplification of the isolated mRNA was done with the MessageAmp II aRNA Amplification Kit, which involved an approximately 16-hour in vitro transcription at 37 degrees C. The Dynabeads mRNA DIRECT Purification Kit was used to isolate mRNA for TCR sequencing. Indexed Illumina adapters were added in a second Phusion PCR of 25 cycles, after which AMPure XP beads were used to purify the products. As for how the authors treated the data: Custom Perl scripts were used to pool TCR sequences that encoded the same protein, to remove out-of-frame sequences, and to calculate the abundance of each clonotype. Any TCR sequence backed by just one read was left out of the analysis. Among the metrics used to describe the repertoires were Shannon entropy, Gini index, clonality, richness, and the frequency of TCRs shared between repertoires. TCRdb applied fastp at Q25 and MiXCR to the public reads, then kept only in-frame beta chains. For every CDR3 protein sequence, its rows merge into one entry that carries the most common genes and DNA. The V and J calls, along with clone size, are taken from TCRdb and not from the paper's own processing. The sample contains 35,000 to 50,000 distinct CDR3 sequences, roughly 31% of them found a single time. The ten top clones hold roughly 3.7% of the sample.

Including the terminal cysteine and phenylalanine, the CDR3 comprises 16 residues. Of the read, only the CDR3 DNA is kept; its 48 bases are in frame from base 1. Between the V and J ends, shortened by 3 bases and 0 bases respectively, the junction contains 12 bases. For this clonotype: Its recognized antigen is unknown. One base away there is no much larger clone; base qualities are not given.

The intended sense of this specimen's time point label: before trial treatment. Donors were enrolled in RACIN, a single-arm phase I dose-escalation trial in which nivolumab, ipilimumab, aspirin, low-dose cyclophosphamide and low-dose radiotherapy were combined. Patients were eligible if they had advanced solid tumors that were TIL-negative. The sample was PBMCs, taken before treatment. The V gene is TRBV12-3 or TRBV12-4 and the J gene is TRBJ2-1; no confident D gene assignment can be made. The sequence was collected from a male donor with gallbladder cancer. The nucleotide sequence reads as follows: TGTGCCAGCAGTTTTCTCGGCGGCAGCTCCTACAATGAGCAGTTCTTC. This encodes CASSFLGGSSYNEQFF.